Described below is a single TCR beta chain sequence and its context. This sample was taken from a study of blood T cell repertoires in COVID-19. Libraries were prepared by immunoSEQ multiplex PCR; TCRdb keeps only in-frame clonotypes and omits some of them. The data hold 350,000 to 450,000 clones, with more than 85% observed a single time. This study enrolled people aged about 18 to 90 from about two dozen US geographic areas. The germline V gene has CDR1 LNHDA and CDR2 SQIVND (reference sequence). CDR3 length equals 15 residues. The V and J ends lost 1 base and 0 bases respectively, with 9 bases between them.

This chain uses TRBV19 with TRBJ1-2; D gene uncertain. This receptor was obtained from a woman in her thirties or forties who had been exposed to COVID-19. The material sequenced was PBMCs or T cells enriched from blood (not recorded which). The CDR3 DNA follows: TGTGCCAGTAGTATAGGGGCAGTATCTAACTATGGCTACACCTTC. This sequence encodes CASSIGAVSNYGYTF.